The 9 T cell receptor beta chains listed next were all sequenced from one sample in a study of metastatic and nonmetastatic thyroid tumors. Using MiXCR, TCRdb re-called clones from the PCR reads. The data show 15,000 to 20,000 clones, under 30% seen once. Each patient came to thyroid surgery without any prior treatment (of any kind). Sequencing input: adjacent normal tissue. These receptors were collected from a female donor with papillary thyroid cancer or a benign thyroid nodule (not recorded which). Some clones in this sample may be carry-over from other donors' samples.

As DNA, the CDR3 is TGTGCCAGCAGTCCGACCCTTATTTCAGGGGTGGTGGACACTGAAGCTTTCTTT. It translates to CASSPTLISGVVDTEAFF. The J gene is TRBJ1-1, the V gene TRBV27; D is perhaps TRBD1 (6 bases). Germline loops: CDR1 MNHEY, CDR2 SMNVEV (reference sequence). V was pared by 5 bases and J by 3 bases, with 25 bases between. CDR3 size: 18 residues.

Many counts were recorded for this clone. The chain employs TRBV28 and TRBJ1-5; D remains unclear. Trimming removed 3 bases at V and 0 bases at J, with 12 bases between. Germline V CDR1 and CDR2: MDHEN, SYDVKM. CDR3 length: 16 amino acids. The CDR3 reads CASSFVTDYSNQPQHF. In DNA, the CDR3 is TGTGCCAGCAGTTTTGTTACAGACTATAGCAATCAGCCCCAGCATTTT.

This clone was observed many times. The rearrangement links TRBV30 to TRBJ2-3; D may be TRBD2 (6 bases). CDR3 size: 14 residues. V was cut by 0 bases and J by 6 bases, with 13 bases left in between. Germline V lookup: CDR1 GTSNPN, CDR2 SVGIG (reference sequence). This chain's CDR3 is CAWSVAGRGDTQYF. The CDR3 DNA sequence: TGTGCCTGGAGTGTAGCCGGGAGAGGCGATACGCAGTATTTT.

This chain uses TRBV5-1 with TRBJ2-3; 7 bases align to TRBD1. J was trimmed by 2 bases and V by 2 bases; bases with no gene match: 8. Germline V CDR1 and CDR2: SGHRS, YFSETQ. The CDR3 runs to 16 residues. CDR3 region: CASSFSRGLYTDTQYF. The CDR3, as DNA: TGCGCCAGCAGCTTTAGCAGGGGGTTATACACAGATACGCAGTATTTT.

This sequence joins TRBV20-1 and TRBJ2-7, with 14 bases that match TRBD2. The V gene end was trimmed by 3 bases and the J gene end by 5 bases; junction bases not matched to a gene: 15. There are 18 residues in the CDR3. Per the germline V gene, CDR1 is DFQATT and CDR2 is SNEGSKA (reference sequence). The CDR3 nucleotides read TGCAGTGCTAGTAAGCGATTTCCTGGACTAGCGGGAGGAGACGAGCAGTACTTC. Translation: CSASKRFPGLAGGDEQYF.

The table lists this clone with a few counts. The chain is built from TRBV19 and TRBJ1-2; TRBD1 agrees at 8 bases. Per the germline V gene, CDR1 is LNHDA and CDR2 is SQIVND (reference sequence). V was clipped by 3 bases and J by 4 bases; unmatched bases: 16. The CDR3 has 18 residues. CDR3 in DNA: TGTGCCAGTAGTATGACCGGGACAGGAGAAATAATAAGCTATGGCTACACCTTC. This gives the protein CASSMTGTGEIISYGYTF.

This clone appeared a few times. The rearrangement joins TRBV12-3 or TRBV12-4 to TRBJ1-2, with D hard to call. V gave up 11 bases and J gave up 11 bases, with 15 bases separating them. This CDR3 is 10 amino acids long. The CDR3 nucleotides read TGTGCCCCCTTCCTGTCAAGGTACACCTTC. Its translation is CAPFLSRYTF.

This clone is medium-sized by share. The chain carries TRBV12-3 or TRBV12-4 and TRBJ1-1; TRBD1 aligns across 10 bases. The CDR3 has 13 amino acids. Unmatched junction bases numbered 2, after V lost 6 bases and J lost 4 bases. The CDR3 nucleotides read TGTGCCAGCAGCCGGACAGGGGGCACTGAAGCTTTCTTT. Amino acids: CASSRTGGTEAFF.

This clone appeared many times. The chain joins TRBV15 to TRBJ1-6; D is uncertain. The CDR3 is 15 residues long. Trimming shortened V by 0 bases and J by 5 bases, and 8 bases separated the two germline ends. Germline V lookup: CDR1 LNHNV, CDR2 YYDKDF (reference sequence). CDR3 sequence: CATSRDRSHNSPLHF. CDR3 bases: TGTGCCACCAGCAGAGACAGGTCGCATAATTCACCCCTCCACTTT.